This T cell receptor beta chain was sequenced in a study of T-cell reconstitution after alpha-beta-depleted transplantation in children. Preparing the TCRbeta library involved the use of unique molecular identifiers. TCRdb called the PCR reads again in MiXCR, with one record for every CDR3 protein. The data hold a few hundred thousand distinct CDR3 sequences, with about 12% observed a single time. The CDR3 extends over 17 amino acids. Trimming removed 5 bases from V and 8 bases from J; junction bases left unmatched: 15. CDR1 and CDR2 from the germline V gene are MNHEY and SVGEGT. This sequence was found in a human donor who donated a stem cell graft to a child with combined immunodeficiency. The V gene is TRBV6-2 or TRBV6-3, the J gene TRBJ2-1, with 10 nucleotides matching TRBD2. The sequencing used PBMCs from the stem cell graft donor, collected from the stem cell graft. The CDR3 DNA is TGTGCCAGCAGTGCCCCCCTACTAGCGGGGTTTGTTTATGAGCAGTTCTTC. Amino acids: CASSAPLLAGFVYEQFF.